The clone carrying this TCR beta chain was counted at least ten times. Its antigen is undetermined. Employing constant-segment primers, 5'RACE generated TCR alpha and TCR beta cDNA libraries bearing sample barcodes and UMIs. TCRdb called the 5' RACE reads again in MiXCR, with one record for every CDR3 protein. The sample has about 340,000 distinct CDR3 sequences, about a sixth seen once. The data were taken from a study of T-cell memory formation after mild COVID-19. General study points: There was no confirmation that second-wave clones peaking on day 37 were SARS-CoV-2 specific. Contracting CD4+ clones were located mainly in CM and EM, and CD8+ clones in EMRA. A subset of responding clones appeared in pre-infection memory, suggesting cross-reactive memory joined.

CDR3 length: 14 residues. The ends were cut back, 3 bases at V and 4 bases at J, with 11 bases in the middle. This receptor was obtained from a man between 18 and 29 years old who had mild COVID-19 (a few samples of this study predate the infection). Cell type and time point are not known. Sequencing was done on a sample of PBMCs or a T cell subset sorted from them (not recorded which). The J gene is TRBJ2-3, the V gene TRBV12-3 or TRBV12-4; tentative D call: TRBD2 (6 bases). The CDR3 sequence: CASSFRLVPDTQYF. In DNA form, the CDR3 reads TGTGCCAGCAGTTTTCGACTAGTTCCAGATACGCAGTATTTT.